This T cell receptor (beta chain) was obtained from a study of blood T cell repertoires in COVID-19. Study in general: Sample material is recorded as cDNA or gDNA derived from T cells, B-cell-depleted T cells, or PBMCs.

As processed by the authors: Estimation of nucleated cell counts was performed using reference gene primer amplification. Sequencing used immunoSEQ multiplex PCR; TCRdb keeps in-frame clones, though not all of them. The V and J calls and the clone size are those of that table, but D and trimming were determined from the DNA. The profile shows 150,000 to 200,000 clones, approximately 80% of them singletons. Germline lookup yields CDR1 SGDLS and CDR2 YYNGEE. CDR3 size: 17 residues. V lost 0 bases, J lost 2 bases, and 15 bases lay in between. Individuals aged about 18 to 89 years were recruited from fewer than 25 US areas. In assigning cohorts, the study relied on participant-reported clinical history.

V and J are TRBV9 and TRBJ1-5; D possibly corresponds to TRBD1 (5 bases). The sample taken for sequencing was PBMCs or T cells enriched from blood (not recorded which). This sequence originates from a man aged 50 to 59 who had recovered from COVID-19. The CDR3 DNA is TGTGCCAGCAGCGTAGCTCGGGAGGACAAGTGCAATCAGCCCCAGCATTTT. Translating gives CASSVAREDKCNQPQHF.